The source of this T cell receptor beta chain is a study of blood T cells in healthy people across ages. The CDR3 extends over 15 amino acids. Per germline, CDR1 SGHTA and CDR2 FQGNSA. This clonotype was detected only a few times. Germline is not matched at one junction end, which may reflect a read error. Sample-barcoded 5' priming and a J-beta primer mix drove a second PCR of about 6 to 12 cycles. TCRdb called the 5' RACE reads again in MiXCR, with one record for every CDR3 protein. Altogether hundreds of thousands of distinct CDR3 sequences are present, around three fifths being singletons, with the ten largest covering 20% to 30%.

The receptor comes from a man aged 40-50 years in good health. The sequenced sample was blood. This chain connects TRBV7-2 to TRBJ2-7; D unclear. The CDR3 DNA reads TGTGCCAGTAGCTTAGCAGCAAGAGTCTCCTACGAGCAGTACTTC. Encoded protein: CASSLAARVSYEQYF.